These T cell receptor beta chains were read from a single sample in a study of blood T cell repertoires in COVID-19. Some clones are missing from TCRdb's copy, which holds only in-frame ones; the method was immunoSEQ multiplex PCR. This table has under 500,000 clones, more than 85% appearing once. The sample comprised peripheral blood. The receptor set was obtained from a woman aged 30 to 39 with acute or convalescent COVID-19. Both conserved end residues are part of each CDR3. The D gene is left open where the match is weak. Some rows mark clone size as missing; the rest say once, few, many or name a class of expanded clone.

abundance	j_gene	d_gene	len	v_gene	CDR3aa	CDR3nt
NA	TRBJ2-1	NA	14	TRBV24-1	CATSDRQRDNEQFF	TGTGCCACCAGTGACCGACAGCGAGACAATGAGCAGTTCTTC
NA	TRBJ2-1	TRBD2	14	TRBV30	CAWSVGLALNEQFF	TGTGCCTGGAGTGTAGGACTAGCCCTCAATGAGCAGTTCTTC
NA	TRBJ1-6	TRBD1	15	TRBV9	CASSVVDQGASPLHF	TGTGCCAGCAGCGTAGTGGATCAGGGGGCTTCACCCCTCCACTTT
NA	TRBJ1-1	NA	13	TRBV27	CASSLQGAGEAFF	TGTGCCAGCAGTTTACAAGGGGCGGGGGAAGCTTTCTTT
NA	TRBJ2-7	TRBD1	15	TRBV18	CASSPGTGGQYEQYF	TGTGCCAGCTCCCCCGGGACAGGAGGTCAATACGAGCAGTACTTC
once	TRBJ1-6	NA	16	TRBV9	CASSGGFGTRDSPLHF	TGTGCCAGCAGCGGAGGTTTCGGGACTAGGGATTCACCCCTCCACTTT
NA	TRBJ1-5	NA	13	TRBV12-3/TRBV12-4	CASSALQVQPQHF	TGTGCCAGCAGTGCCCTACAGGTTCAGCCCCAGCATTTT
once	TRBJ2-3	TRBD2	15	TRBV7-3	CASTPSGGGTDTQYF	TGTGCCAGCACCCCTAGCGGGGGTGGCACAGATACGCAGTATTTT
NA	TRBJ1-4	NA	13	TRBV6-5	CASKRAGNEKLFF	TGTGCCAGCAAGAGAGCGGGAAATGAAAAACTGTTTTTT
once	TRBJ2-1	TRBD2	16	TRBV7-7	CASSPGLAGGPNEQFF	TGTGCCAGCAGCCCGGGACTAGCGGGGGGGCCCAATGAGCAGTTCTTC
NA	TRBJ2-7	TRBD2	15	TRBV3-1/TRBV3-2	CASSHSAGGNYEQYF	TGTGCCAGCAGCCATTCAGCGGGGGGAAATTACGAGCAGTACTTC
NA	TRBJ2-7	TRBD2	15	TRBV10-2	CASSESLAGGNEQYF	TGCGCCAGCAGTGAGTCACTAGCGGGGGGAAACGAGCAGTACTTC
once	TRBJ1-2	NA	12	TRBV24-1	CATSDLYYGYTF	TGTGCCACCAGTGATCTTTACTATGGCTACACCTTC
once	TRBJ1-5	NA	15	TRBV7-2	CASSQGPNSNQPQHF	TGTGCCAGCAGCCAGGGCCCGAATAGCAATCAGCCCCAGCATTTT
NA	TRBJ1-3	NA	16	TRBV19	CASTSGPGEPGNTIYF	NA
once	TRBJ2-2	NA	14	TRBV12-5	CASGQQMNTGELFF	TGTGCTAGTGGGCAACAGATGAACACCGGGGAGCTGTTTTTT
NA	TRBJ2-3	TRBD1	16	TRBV6-2/TRBV6-3	CASSFTGGGSTDTQYF	TGTGCCAGCAGTTTCACAGGGGGCGGTAGCACAGATACGCAGTATTTT
NA	TRBJ1-2	NA	12	TRBV29-1	CSVGEGGYGYTF	TGCAGCGTTGGTGAGGGAGGCTATGGCTACACCTTC
NA	TRBJ1-5	TRBD1	13	TRBV6-5	CASSPQGTQPQHF	TGTGCCAGCAGCCCACAGGGGACGCAGCCCCAGCATTTT
NA	TRBJ1-1	NA	10	TRBV6-5	CASKNTEAFF	TGTGCCAGTAAGAACACTGAAGCTTTCTTT
NA	TRBJ1-6	NA	14	TRBV5-1	CASSQDRVSSPLHF	TGCGCCAGCAGCCAGGACAGAGTGAGCTCACCCCTCCACTTT
NA	TRBJ2-3	NA	12	TRBV12-3/TRBV12-4	CASAALQDTQYF	TGTGCCAGCGCCGCCCTTCAGGATACGCAGTATTTT
few	TRBJ1-5	NA	15	TRBV9	CASSPRGLSNQPQHF	TGTGCCAGCAGCCCCCGCGGCCTCAGCAATCAGCCCCAGCATTTT
NA	TRBJ2-7	NA	14	TRBV18	CASSQEQFSYEQYF	TGTGCCAGCTCCCAAGAACAGTTCTCCTACGAGCAGTACTTC
NA	TRBJ2-1	TRBD2	15	TRBV5-5	CASSLGRGPYNEQFF	TGTGCCAGCAGTTTAGGGAGGGGACCCTACAATGAGCAGTTCTTC
NA	TRBJ1-5	TRBD1	14	TRBV10-3	CAISDTGGNQPQHF	TGTGCCATCAGTGACACAGGGGGCAATCAGCCCCAGCATTTT
NA	TRBJ2-1	TRBD1	15	TRBV7-3	CASSSPGQGTNEQFF	TGTGCCAGCAGCTCTCCGGGACAGGGGACGAATGAGCAGTTCTTC
NA	TRBJ1-2	NA	13	TRBV18	CASSPTPNYGYTF	TGTGCCAGCTCACCAACACCTAACTATGGCTACACCTTC
NA	TRBJ2-7	NA	12	TRBV2	CASSRITYEQYF	TGTGCCAGCAGCCGAATTACTTACGAGCAGTACTTC
NA	TRBJ2-7	TRBD1	15	TRBV7-3	CASSITGTGNYEQYF	TGTGCCAGCAGCATAACCGGGACAGGAAACTACGAGCAGTACTTC
NA	TRBJ1-2	TRBD1	16	TRBV5-4	CASSPLDRVSNYGYTF	TGTGCCAGCAGCCCACTCGACAGGGTCTCTAACTATGGCTACACCTTC
NA	TRBJ2-7	NA	15	TRBV5-1	CASSLVRTHYYEQYF	TGCGCCAGCAGCTTGGTCCGGACACACTACTACGAGCAGTACTTC
NA	TRBJ2-7	TRBD2	17	TRBV30	CAWRGKRRGGLSYEQYF	TGTGCCTGGAGAGGAAAGAGGCGGGGGGGCCTCTCCTACGAGCAGTACTTC
NA	TRBJ1-1	NA	13	TRBV9	CASSAGGGTEAFF	TGTGCCAGCAGCGCCGGGGGTGGCACTGAAGCTTTCTTT
NA	TRBJ2-5	TRBD2	18	TRBV9	CASSVGPSGGQYQETQYF	TGTGCCAGCAGCGTAGGGCCTAGCGGGGGCCAGTACCAAGAGACCCAGTACTTC
NA	TRBJ1-5	NA	12	TRBV3-1/TRBV3-2	CASSQGPGTQHF	TGTGCCAGCAGCCAAGGCCCAGGGACCCAGCATTTT
NA	TRBJ1-5	NA	16	TRBV5-1	CASSLGGLQGNQPQHF	TGCGCCAGCAGCTTGGGGGGATTACAGGGAAATCAGCCCCAGCATTTT
NA	TRBJ2-3	TRBD2	18	TRBV7-8	CASSPNPGLAGSTDTQYF	TGTGCCAGCAGCCCGAATCCGGGACTAGCGGGGAGCACAGATACGCAGTATTTT
few	TRBJ2-1	NA	16	TRBV7-6	CASSAEAASSYNEQFF	TGTGCCAGCAGCGCAGAGGCAGCCAGCTCCTACAATGAGCAGTTCTTC
NA	TRBJ2-1	NA	12	TRBV29-1	CSVRSSYNEQFF	TGCAGCGTTCGGAGCAGCTACAATGAGCAGTTCTTC
NA	TRBJ2-7	NA	14	TRBV4-1	CASSHRVLSYEQYF	TGCGCCAGCAGCCACAGGGTCCTCTCCTACGAGCAGTACTTC
NA	TRBJ2-7	NA	15	TRBV28	CASSSTGMWAYEQYF	TGTGCCAGCAGTTCGACGGGGATGTGGGCCTACGAGCAGTACTTC
NA	TRBJ1-2	TRBD1	14	TRBV30	CAWMRDRGEYGYTF	TGTGCCTGGATGAGGGACAGGGGAGAATATGGCTACACCTTC
NA	TRBJ1-6	TRBD1	14	TRBV2	CASSRDSLNSPLHF	TGTGCCAGCAGCCGGGACAGCCTAAATTCACCCCTCCACTTT
NA	TRBJ2-3	TRBD2	15	TRBV6-2/TRBV6-3	CASSPERGHTDTQYF	TGTGCCAGCAGCCCTGAGCGGGGGCACACAGATACGCAGTATTTT
NA	TRBJ2-5	TRBD2	18	TRBV7-8	CASRLRSGTGRVVETQYF	TGTGCCAGCAGACTTCGTAGCGGGACGGGGCGGGTGGTCGAGACCCAGTACTTC
few	TRBJ2-4	TRBD1	16	TRBV3-1/TRBV3-2	CASSLLRGLAKNIQYF	TGTGCCAGCAGCCTCCTAAGGGGGCTAGCCAAAAACATTCAGTACTTC
once	TRBJ2-7	TRBD1	11	TRBV6-5	CASLQGVEQYF	TGTGCCAGCTTGCAGGGGGTCGAGCAGTACTTC
few	TRBJ1-4	TRBD1	15	TRBV5-1	CASSPPGQGFEKLFF	TGCGCCAGCAGCCCGCCGGGACAGGGGTTTGAAAAACTGTTTTTT
NA	TRBJ2-5	TRBD1	14	TRBV2	CATSGTGAWETQYF	TGTGCCACTTCCGGGACAGGGGCATGGGAGACCCAGTACTTC
NA	TRBJ1-1	TRBD1	13	TRBV28	CASSPQGDTEAFF	TGTGCCAGCAGCCCTCAGGGGGACACTGAAGCTTTCTTT
NA	TRBJ2-1	TRBD1	14	TRBV4-1	CASSQPGQGNEQFF	TGCGCCAGCAGCCAGCCGGGACAGGGGAATGAGCAGTTCTTC
NA	TRBJ1-4	NA	11	TRBV20-1	CSARSNEKLFF	TGCAGTGCTAGATCGAATGAAAAACTGTTTTTT
once	TRBJ2-7	NA	16	TRBV5-6	CASSPGGGTVIYEQYF	TGTGCCAGCAGCCCGGGGGGCGGGACGGTTATCTACGAGCAGTACTTC
NA	TRBJ1-5	TRBD1	14	TRBV28	CASRSRQGHQPQHF	TGTGCCAGCAGATCGAGACAGGGACATCAGCCCCAGCATTTT
NA	TRBJ1-1	NA	15	TRBV15	CATSRDKGLGSEAFF	TGTGCCACCAGCAGAGATAAGGGGCTGGGCTCTGAAGCTTTCTTT
NA	TRBJ2-7	NA	13	TRBV21-1	CASRCRANYEQYF	TGTGCCAGCCGCTGCAGGGCCAACTACGAGCAGTACTTC
NA	TRBJ2-7	NA	14	TRBV5-6	CASSRLPGSYEQYF	TGTGCCAGCAGCCGCCTGCCCGGTTCCTACGAGCAGTACTTC
NA	TRBJ2-5	NA	13	TRBV2	CASSENTEKTQYF	TGTGCCAGCAGTGAAAACACCGAAAAGACCCAGTACTTC
NA	TRBJ2-5	TRBD2	17	TRBV5-1	CASSLGPHAGGPETQYF	TGCGCCAGCAGCTTGGGCCCCCATGCGGGGGGGCCGGAGACCCAGTACTTC